This T cell receptor beta chain is drawn from a study of blood T cell repertoires in COVID-19. Data came from immunoSEQ multiplex PCR; TCRdb stores just in-frame clones and leaves some out. The sample has about 250,000 clones, 88% seen once. V was cut by 0 bases and J by 6 bases, with 9 bases left in between. CDR1 is SGHRS and CDR2 is YFSETQ in the germline V gene. The CDR3 spans 13 residues. Sequenced input: PBMCs or T cells enriched from blood (not recorded which). The chain combines TRBV5-1 with TRBJ1-1; weak D call: TRBD1 (5 bases). The receptor comes from a woman between 45 and 60 years old who had recovered from COVID-19. The CDR3 loop reads CASSLVVTAEAFF. The CDR3 DNA is TGCGCCAGCAGCTTGGTGGTGACAGCTGAAGCTTTCTTT.